What follows is one T cell receptor (beta chain) and its context. Original processing notes: Estimation of nucleated cell counts relied on the amplification of reference gene primers. Sequencing used immunoSEQ multiplex PCR; TCRdb keeps in-frame clones, though not all of them. The DNA gave D and trimming, while V, J and clone size come from that table. The table includes 150,000 to 200,000 clones, about four fifths detected once. The data stem from a study of blood T cell repertoires in COVID-19. Study-wide context: The study drew acute and convalescent COVID-19 samples from the United States, Italy and Spain. T cells, B-cell-depleted T cells, or PBMCs provided the cDNA or gDNA that served as material.

Germline CDR1 reads SQVTM; CDR2 reads ANQGSEA. The CDR3 has 18 amino acids. V lost 8 bases, J lost 1 base, and 14 bases stayed unmatched. The chain has TRBV29-1 and TRBJ2-1; 13 bases are shared with TRBD2. This clonotype was sampled from a woman over 75 with acute or convalescent COVID-19. The sequencing input was peripheral blood. The CDR3 DNA sequence: TGCAGCCTCACCCGAGCAACTAGCGGGGGGGAGTCCTACAATGAGCAGTTCTTC. It translates to CSLTRATSGGESYNEQFF.